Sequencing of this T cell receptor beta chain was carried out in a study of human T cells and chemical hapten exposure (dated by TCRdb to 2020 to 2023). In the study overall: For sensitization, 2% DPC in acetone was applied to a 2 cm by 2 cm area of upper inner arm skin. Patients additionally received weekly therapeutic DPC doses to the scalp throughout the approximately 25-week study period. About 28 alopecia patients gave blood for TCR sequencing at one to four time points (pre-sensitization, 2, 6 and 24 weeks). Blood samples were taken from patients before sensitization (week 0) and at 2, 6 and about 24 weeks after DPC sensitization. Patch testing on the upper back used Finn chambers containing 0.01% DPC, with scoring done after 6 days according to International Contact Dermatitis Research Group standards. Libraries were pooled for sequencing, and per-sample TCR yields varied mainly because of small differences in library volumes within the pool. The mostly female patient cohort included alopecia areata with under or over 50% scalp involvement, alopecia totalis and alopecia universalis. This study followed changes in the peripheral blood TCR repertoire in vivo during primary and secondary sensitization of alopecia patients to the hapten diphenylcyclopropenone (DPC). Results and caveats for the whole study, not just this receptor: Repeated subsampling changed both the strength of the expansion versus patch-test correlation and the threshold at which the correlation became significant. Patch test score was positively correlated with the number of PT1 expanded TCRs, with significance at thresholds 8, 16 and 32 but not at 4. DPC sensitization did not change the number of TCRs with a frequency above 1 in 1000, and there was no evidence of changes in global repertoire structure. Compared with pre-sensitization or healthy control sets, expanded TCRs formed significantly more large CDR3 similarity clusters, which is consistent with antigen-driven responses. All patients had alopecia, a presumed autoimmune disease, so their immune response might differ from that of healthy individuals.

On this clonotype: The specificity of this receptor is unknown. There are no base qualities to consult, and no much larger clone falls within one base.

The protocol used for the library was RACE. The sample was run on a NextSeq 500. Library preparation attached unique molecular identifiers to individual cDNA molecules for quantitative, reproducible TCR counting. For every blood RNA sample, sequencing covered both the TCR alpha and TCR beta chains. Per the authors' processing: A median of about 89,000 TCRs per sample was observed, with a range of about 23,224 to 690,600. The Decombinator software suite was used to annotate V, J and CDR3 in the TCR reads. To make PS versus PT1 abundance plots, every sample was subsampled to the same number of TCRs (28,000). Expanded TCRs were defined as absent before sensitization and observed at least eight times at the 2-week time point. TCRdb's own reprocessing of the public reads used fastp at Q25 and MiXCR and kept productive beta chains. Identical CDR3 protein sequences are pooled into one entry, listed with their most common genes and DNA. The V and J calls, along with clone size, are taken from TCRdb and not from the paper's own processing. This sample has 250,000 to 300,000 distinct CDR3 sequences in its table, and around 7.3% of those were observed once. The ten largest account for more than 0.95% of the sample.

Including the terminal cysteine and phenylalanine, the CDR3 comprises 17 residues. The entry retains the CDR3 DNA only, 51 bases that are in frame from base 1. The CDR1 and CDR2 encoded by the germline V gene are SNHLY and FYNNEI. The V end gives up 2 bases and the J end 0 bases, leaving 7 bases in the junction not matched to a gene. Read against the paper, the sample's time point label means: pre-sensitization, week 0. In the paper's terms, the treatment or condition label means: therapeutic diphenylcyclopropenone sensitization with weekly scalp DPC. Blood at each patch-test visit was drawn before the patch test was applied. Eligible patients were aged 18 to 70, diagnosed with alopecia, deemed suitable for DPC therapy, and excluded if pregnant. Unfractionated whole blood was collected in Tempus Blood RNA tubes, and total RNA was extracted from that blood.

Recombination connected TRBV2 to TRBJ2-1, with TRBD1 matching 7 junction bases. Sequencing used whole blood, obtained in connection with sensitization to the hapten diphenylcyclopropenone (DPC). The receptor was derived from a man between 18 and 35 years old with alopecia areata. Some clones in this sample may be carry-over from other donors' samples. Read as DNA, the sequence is TGTGCCAGCAGTGAAACAGGGGCGCCATTCTCCTACAATGAGCAGTTCTTC. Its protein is CASSETGAPFSYNEQFF.